One and the same sample provided the 5 T cell receptor beta chains below, sequenced in a study of cytomegalovirus exposure and HLA in healthy donors. Primers for the PCR totalled 60 Vbeta and 13 Jbeta. Produced via immunoSEQ multiplex PCR; TCRdb's table is partial and in-frame only. The sample comprises 150,000 to 200,000 clones, approximately 88% of which are singletons, and roughly 1.4% rests with the top ten. Input material: PBMCs. These receptors all stem from a woman aged 18-30 years in good health and CMV-seronegative.

The chain employs TRBV6-1 and TRBJ1-5; 8 bases align to TRBD1. The length of the CDR3 is 15 residues. Trimming removed 7 bases from V and 1 base from J; junction bases left unmatched: 6. CDR1 is MNHNS, CDR2 SASEGT, per germline. In DNA form, the CDR3 reads TGTGCCAGCAAGGGACAGGTTGTAAGCAATCAGCCCCAGCATTTT. Encoded protein: CASKGQVVSNQPQHF.

The rearrangement uses TRBV5-4 and TRBJ2-1; D perhaps matches TRBD1 (5 bases). The CDR3 loop spans 13 amino acids. Germline V gene data show CDR1 as SGHNT and CDR2 as YYREEE (reference sequence). V lost 1 base, J lost 5 bases, and 7 bases lay in between. CDR3 residues: CASSLRGNNEQFF. As DNA, the CDR3 is TGTGCCAGCAGCTTGAGGGGAAACAATGAGCAGTTCTTC. The complete variable domain, with remaining parts taken from reference TRBV5-4 and TRBJ2-1, reads ETGVTQSPTHLIKTRGQQVTLRCSSQSGHNTVSWYQQALGQGPQFIFQYYREEENGRGNFPPRFSGLQFPNYSSELNVNALELDDSALYLCASSLRGNNEQFFGPGTRLTVL.

This chain connects TRBV6-1 to TRBJ2-7; TRBD2 matches 7 bases. There are 15 residues in the CDR3. Germline CDR1 MNHNS, CDR2 SASEGT. With V trimmed by 2 bases and J by 4 bases, 8 bases remained unmatched. This CDR3 is CASSERRGSTYEQYF. The CDR3 DNA follows: TGTGCCAGCAGTGAACGGCGGGGGAGCACTTACGAGCAGTACTTC.

The V and J genes are TRBV6-5 and TRBJ1-5; D gene ambiguous. This CDR3 region has 14 residues. CDR1 and CDR2 from the germline V gene are MNHEY and SVGAGI. The germline V and J ends were trimmed by 5 bases and 5 bases, with 13 bases remaining between them. In DNA form, the CDR3 reads TGTGCCAGCAGTAGGCAGCCGACTCATCAGCCCCAGCATTTT. As protein: CASSRQPTHQPQHF.

J is TRBJ2-1 and V is TRBV7-9, with a tentative D call TRBD2 (6 bases). V was trimmed by 3 bases and J by 7 bases, leaving 10 bases between them. Germline CDR1 SEHNR, CDR2 FQNEAQ (reference sequence). This CDR3 comprises 13 residues. CDR3 bases: TGTGCCAGCAGCTTCCTGGAGGGAAATGAGCAGTTCTTC. Protein sequence: CASSFLEGNEQFF.